The 21 T cell receptor beta chains listed next were all sequenced from one sample in a study of shared clonotypes between healthy human individuals (dated by TCRdb to the early 2020s). The library was generated by the immunoSEQ multiplex PCR assay. TCRdb obtained this table from immuneACCESS and retained in-frame rearrangements with V and J assigned. These tables miss some clones; where compared with another copy, unresolved V genes account for less than half of the shortfall, and the remainder is unexplained. In all, the sample holds 2 million or so clones, and 85% to 95% of those were seen once. The ten largest make up 0.9% to 1.4% of the sample. For the CD8 naive samples, CD45RO-negative cells were positively selected for CCR7, yielding a CD45RA+CCR7+ population from which TemRA cells were excluded. The sample taken for sequencing was naive CD8+ T cells sorted from blood. Taken with the paper, the label for cell subset or site translates to: CD45RA+CCR7+. These TCRs come from a man aged 18 to 29 in good health.

This chain joins TRBV11-1 and TRBJ1-1, with a tentative D call TRBD1 (5 bases). The V end was cut by 0 bases, the J end by 1 base, with 12 bases between. This CDR3 has 16 amino acids. Germline CDR1 reads SGHAT; CDR2 reads FQDESV (reference sequence). CDR3 sequence (DNA): TGTGCCAGCAGCTTAGCGCGGAGGGGTACGAACACTGAAGCTTTCTTT. This sequence encodes CASSLARRGTNTEAFF.

The rearrangement joins TRBV5-4 to TRBJ2-7; TRBD1 aligns across 12 bases. CDR1 is SGHNT and CDR2 is YYREEE in the germline V gene (reference sequence). After removal of 4 bases from V and 2 bases from J, the junction contained 1 base not matched to a gene. This CDR3 is 14 amino acids long. The CDR3 here is CASSGTGGPYEQYF. CDR3 bases: TGTGCCAGCAGCGGGACAGGGGGCCCCTACGAGCAGTACTTC.

This rearrangement joins TRBV5-4 to TRBJ2-3; D gene unclear. CDR3 length: 14 amino acids. Germline values: CDR1 SGHNT, CDR2 YYREEE (reference sequence). The V end lost 3 bases, the J end lost 2 bases, and 10 bases lay between the germline ends. The CDR3 here is CASSYGTNTDTQYF. The CDR3 DNA reads TGTGCCAGCAGCTATGGAACGAACACAGATACGCAGTATTTT.

V and J are TRBV10-3 and TRBJ1-5, with unresolved D. CDR1 and CDR2 from the germline V gene are ENHRY and SYGVKD. The germline V and J ends were trimmed by 0 bases and 1 base, with 13 bases remaining between them. The CDR3 consists of 17 residues. This CDR3 is CAISESLGVVSNQPQHF. The CDR3 DNA reads as TGTGCCATCAGTGAGTCGCTTGGTGTAGTCAGCAATCAGCCCCAGCATTTT.

The chain is built from TRBV4-3 and TRBJ2-7, with 9 bases that match TRBD2. Germline CDR1 reads LGHNA; CDR2 reads YSLEER. The V and J ends lost 0 bases and 1 base, in that order; junction bases with no gene match: 7. This CDR3 is built from 17 residues. CDR3 nucleotide sequence: TGCGCCAGCAGCCAAGAGGTGGCAAGCGGGGGGTCCTACGAGCAGTACTTC. Its translation is CASSQEVASGGSYEQYF.

V gene TRBV7-9 combines with J gene TRBJ1-1, with TRBD1 identical over 9 bases. CDR1 and CDR2 from the germline V gene are SEHNR and FQNEAQ (reference sequence). The CDR3 consists of 17 residues. The V segment lost 0 bases and the J segment 1 base; nucleotides outside the gene matches: 6. CDR3 bases: TGTGCCAGCAGCTTAGCGGGGACAGGGCGAACGAACACTGAAGCTTTCTTT. It yields the protein CASSLAGTGRTNTEAFF.

About this clone: The sample contains more than one DNA sequence encoding this CDR3. The chain couples TRBV4-1 to TRBJ2-7; D uncertain. CDR3 length equals 13 residues. Trimming removed 1 base at V and 4 bases at J, with 8 bases between. Germline assignment: CDR1 MGHRA and CDR2 YSYEKL. The CDR3 sequence: CASSQVPVYEQYF. Here the CDR3 DNA reads TGCGCCAGCAGCCAAGTCCCGGTATACGAGCAGTACTTC.

The V and J genes are TRBV18 and TRBJ2-1, with D unclear. V was trimmed by 0 bases and J by 0 bases, leaving 12 bases between them. The CDR3 totals 17 residues. The germline CDR1 and CDR2 sequences are KGHSH and LQKENI. The CDR3 loop reads CASSPPWATSSYNEQFF. The CDR3 DNA is TGTGCCAGCTCACCACCCTGGGCCACGAGCTCCTACAATGAGCAGTTCTTC.

The table lists this clone with a count of one. The chain links TRBV7-9 to TRBJ2-7; D is undetermined. V lost 4 bases and J lost 2, with 9 bases in between. Germline loops: CDR1 SEHNR, CDR2 FQNEAQ (reference sequence). The CDR3 is 13 residues long. The CDR3 loop is CASSYDGPYEQYF. The DNA of the CDR3 is TGTGCCAGCAGCTACGACGGACCCTACGAGCAGTACTTC.

The rearrangement uses TRBV27 and TRBJ1-1; the D is unclear. V gave up 4 bases and J gave up 1 base, with 7 bases separating them. This CDR3 is 13 amino acids long. Germline assignment: CDR1 MNHEY and CDR2 SMNVEV (reference sequence). CDR3 residues: CASSSSGNTEAFF. DNA of the CDR3: TGTGCCAGCAGTTCCTCGGGGAACACTGAAGCTTTCTTT.

In this sample, this clone turned up once. V usage is TRBV30 and J usage is TRBJ1-4; the D gene is possibly TRBD1 (5 bases). The CDR3 runs 16 residues. Germline values: CDR1 GTSNPN, CDR2 SVGIG (reference sequence). V was shortened by 3 bases and J by 3 bases, with 17 bases between the two germline ends. CDR3 nucleotide sequence: TGTGCCTGGAGCTCGGGACCGACGGAATCTAATGAAAAACTGTTTTTT. It specifies CAWSSGPTESNEKLFF.

This chain links TRBV6-1 with TRBJ1-5; unclear D gene. The V gene's germline CDR1 is MNHNS and CDR2 SASEGT. V was clipped by 3 bases and J by 3 bases, with 12 bases between them. The CDR3 has 15 residues. CDR3: CASSEWEGANQPQHF. CDR3 in DNA: TGTGCCAGCAGTGAGTGGGAGGGAGCCAATCAGCCCCAGCATTTT.

The sample holds one count of this clone. The chain has TRBV7-9 and TRBJ2-3, with D perhaps TRBD2 (6 bases). V was clipped by 1 base and J by 3 bases, with 14 bases between them. Germline loops: CDR1 SEHNR, CDR2 FQNEAQ (reference sequence). The CDR3 covers 16 residues. Here the CDR3 reads CASSLVVTRGTDTQYF. The DNA of the CDR3 is TGTGCCAGCAGCTTAGTTGTTACTCGGGGGACAGATACGCAGTATTTT.

This clone was recorded once. The CDR3 is CAWSRMKADTQYF. CDR3 sequence (DNA): TGTGCCTGGAGCCGAATGAAGGCAGATACGCAGTATTTT. This sequence joins TRBV30 and TRBJ2-3; D gene unclear. The CDR3 sequence is 13 residues long. V gave up 3 bases and J gave up 4 bases, with 11 bases separating them. CDR1 is GTSNPN, CDR2 SVGIG, per germline (reference sequence).

The chain has TRBV27 and TRBJ1-5; perhaps TRBD1 as D (6 bases). V shed 1 base and J shed 1 base, with 8 bases lying between them. The CDR3 sequence is 15 residues long. Germline-derived CDR1 and CDR2 are MNHEY and SMNVEV (reference sequence). CDR3 sequence reads: CASSLWGASNQPQHF. In DNA form, the CDR3 reads TGTGCCAGCAGTTTATGGGGGGCGAGCAATCAGCCCCAGCATTTT.

This clone is a singleton in its sample. The V call is TRBV4-1, the J call TRBJ2-5, with TRBD1 matching 9 bases. Germline V gene lookup returns CDR1 MGHRA and CDR2 YSYEKL. The ends lost 4 bases at V and 3 bases at J; junction bases unmatched: 9. CDR3 size: 16 residues. This CDR3 reads CASSPGPRTGEETQYF. CDR3 in DNA: TGCGCCAGCAGCCCCGGACCCAGGACAGGGGAAGAGACCCAGTACTTC.

On this clone itself: Other DNA sequences of this sample code for an identical CDR3. The chain links TRBV6-5 to TRBJ1-2; no clear D. The germline V gene encodes CDR1 MNHEY and CDR2 SVGAGI. Trimming took 5 bases from V and 3 from J, leaving 10 bases between them. The CDR3 is 13 residues long. This chain's CDR3 is CASSPGGDYGYTF. The CDR3 nucleotides are TGTGCCAGCAGTCCTGGAGGTGACTATGGCTACACCTTC.

Points on this clone: Other nucleotide sequences from this sample produce the same CDR3. The V gene is TRBV27, the J gene TRBJ1-6; 7 positions match TRBD1. The J segment lost 7 bases and the V segment lost 5 bases, leaving 2 bases of the junction unmatched. The CDR3 is 13 amino acids. Germline loops: CDR1 MNHEY, CDR2 SMNVEV (reference sequence). This CDR3 is CASSLGQNSPLHF. For the CDR3, the DNA is TGTGCCAGCAGTCTGGGACAGAATTCACCCCTCCACTTT.

The V and J genes are TRBV29-1 and TRBJ2-2; 12 bases map to TRBD2. The CDR3 sequence is 14 residues long. Germline values: CDR1 SQVTM, CDR2 ANQGSEA. Losses at the gene ends were 4 bases for V and 4 bases for J; bases not matched to a gene: 1. Here the CDR3 DNA reads TGCAGCGTTGCTAGCGGGAGGGGCACCGGGGAGCTGTTTTTT. Residues: CSVASGRGTGELFF.

This clone was recorded once. The CDR3 sequence is CASSPQAGLYNSPLHF. The CDR3 nucleotides read TGTGCCAGCAGCCCACAAGCGGGGCTCTATAATTCACCCCTCCACTTT. This chain links TRBV5-4 with TRBJ1-6, with D possibly matching TRBD1 (5 bases). Per the germline V gene, CDR1 is SGHNT and CDR2 is YYREEE (reference sequence). V lost 4 bases, J lost 3 bases, and 14 bases lay in between. The CDR3 length is 16 residues.

This chain connects TRBV6-5 to TRBJ2-5; D gene unclear. Per germline, CDR1 MNHEY and CDR2 SVGAGI. V gave up 4 bases and J gave up 2 bases, with 8 bases separating them. This CDR3 contains 13 residues. CDR3: CASSFGFQETQYF. The CDR3 DNA reads TGTGCCAGCAGTTTTGGATTTCAAGAGACCCAGTACTTC.